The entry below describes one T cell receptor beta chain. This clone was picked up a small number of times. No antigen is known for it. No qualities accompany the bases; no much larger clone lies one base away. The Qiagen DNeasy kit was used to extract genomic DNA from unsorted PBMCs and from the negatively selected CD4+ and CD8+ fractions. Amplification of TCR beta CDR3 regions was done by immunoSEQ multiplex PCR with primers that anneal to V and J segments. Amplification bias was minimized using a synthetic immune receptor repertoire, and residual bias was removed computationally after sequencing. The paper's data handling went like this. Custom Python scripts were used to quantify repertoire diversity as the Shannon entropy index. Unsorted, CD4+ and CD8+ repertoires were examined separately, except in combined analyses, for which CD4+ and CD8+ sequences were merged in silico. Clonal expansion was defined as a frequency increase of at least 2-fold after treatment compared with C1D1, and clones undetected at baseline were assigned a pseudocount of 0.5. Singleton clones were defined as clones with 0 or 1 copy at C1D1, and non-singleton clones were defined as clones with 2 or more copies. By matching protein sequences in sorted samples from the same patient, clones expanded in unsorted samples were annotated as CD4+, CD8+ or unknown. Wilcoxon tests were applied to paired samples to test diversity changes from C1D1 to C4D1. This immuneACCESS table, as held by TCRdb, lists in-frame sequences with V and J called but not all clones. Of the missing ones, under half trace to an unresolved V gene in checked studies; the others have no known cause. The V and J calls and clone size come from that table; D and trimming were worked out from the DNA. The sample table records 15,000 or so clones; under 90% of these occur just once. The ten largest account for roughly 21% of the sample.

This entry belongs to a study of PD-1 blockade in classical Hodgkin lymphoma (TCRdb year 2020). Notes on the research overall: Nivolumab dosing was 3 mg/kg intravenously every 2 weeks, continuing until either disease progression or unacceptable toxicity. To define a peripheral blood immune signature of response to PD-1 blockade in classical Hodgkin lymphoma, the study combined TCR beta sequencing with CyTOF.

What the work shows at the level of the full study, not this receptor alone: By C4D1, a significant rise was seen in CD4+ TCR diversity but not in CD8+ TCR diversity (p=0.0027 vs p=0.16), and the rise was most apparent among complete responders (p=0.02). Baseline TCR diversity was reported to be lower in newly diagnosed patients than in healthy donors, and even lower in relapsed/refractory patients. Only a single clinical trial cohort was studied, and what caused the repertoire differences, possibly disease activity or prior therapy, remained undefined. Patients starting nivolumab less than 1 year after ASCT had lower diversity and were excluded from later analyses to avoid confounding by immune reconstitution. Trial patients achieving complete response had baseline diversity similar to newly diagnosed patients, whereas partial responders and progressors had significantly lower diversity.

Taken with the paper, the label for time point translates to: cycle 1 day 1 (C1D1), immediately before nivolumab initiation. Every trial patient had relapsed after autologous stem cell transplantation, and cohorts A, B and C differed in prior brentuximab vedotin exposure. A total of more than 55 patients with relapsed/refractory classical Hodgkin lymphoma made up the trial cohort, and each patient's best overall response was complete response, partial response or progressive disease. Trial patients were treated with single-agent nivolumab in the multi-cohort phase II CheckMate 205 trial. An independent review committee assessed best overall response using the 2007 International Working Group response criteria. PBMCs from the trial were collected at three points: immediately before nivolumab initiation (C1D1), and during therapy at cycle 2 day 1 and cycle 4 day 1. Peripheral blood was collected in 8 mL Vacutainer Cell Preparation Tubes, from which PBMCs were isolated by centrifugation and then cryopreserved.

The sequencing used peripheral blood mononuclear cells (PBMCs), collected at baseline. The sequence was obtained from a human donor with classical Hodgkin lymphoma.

The CDR3 region: CASSAHRGPYDTGELFF. Read as DNA, the sequence is TGTGCCAGCAGCGCCCACAGGGGGCCGTACGACACCGGGGAGCTGTTTTTT. The chain is assembled from TRBV5-8 and TRBJ2-2, and 9 junction bases match TRBD1. Based on the germline V gene, the CDR1 and CDR2 sequences are SGHTS and YDEGEE. The cysteine opens and the phenylalanine closes a CDR3 of 17 amino acids. Only CDR3 DNA is held: 51 bases, read in frame from base 1. Trimming accounts for 4 bases at V and 3 bases at J, while the number of junction bases matched to no gene is 10. With the rest looked up from the reference TRBV5-8 and TRBJ2-2 genes rather than sequenced, the full variable domain is EAGVTQSPTHLIKTRGQQATLRCSPISGHTSVYWYQQALGLGLQFLLWYDEGEERNRGNFPPRFSGRQFPNYSSELNVNALELEDSALYLCASSAHRGPYDTGELFFGEGSRLTVL.